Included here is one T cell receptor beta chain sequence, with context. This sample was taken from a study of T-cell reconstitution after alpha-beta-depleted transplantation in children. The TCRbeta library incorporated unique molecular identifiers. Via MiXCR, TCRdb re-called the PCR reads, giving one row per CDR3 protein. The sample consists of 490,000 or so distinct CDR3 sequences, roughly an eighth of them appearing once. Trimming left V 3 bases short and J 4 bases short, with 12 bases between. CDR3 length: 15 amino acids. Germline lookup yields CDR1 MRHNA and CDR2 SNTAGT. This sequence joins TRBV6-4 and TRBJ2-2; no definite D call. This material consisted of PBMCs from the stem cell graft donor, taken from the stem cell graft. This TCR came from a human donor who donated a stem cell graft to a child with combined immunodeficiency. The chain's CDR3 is CASSEGPASTGELFF. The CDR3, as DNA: TGTGCCAGCAGTGAGGGTCCAGCGAGCACCGGGGAGCTGTTTTTT.